The present entry profiles one TCR beta chain with its context. Unique molecular identifiers were used in preparing the TCRbeta library. TCRdb itself ran the PCR reads through MiXCR, one entry per CDR3 protein. This sample has around 600,000 distinct CDR3 sequences, with roughly 17% found just once. This sample was taken from a study of T-cell reconstitution after alpha-beta-depleted transplantation in children. This specimen consisted of PBMCs from the stem cell graft donor, obtained from the stem cell graft. This sequence was found in a human donor who donated a stem cell graft to a child with acute myeloid leukemia.

The CDR3 DNA follows: TGTGCCAGCAGCTTACAGGAACAGAAAGCTTTCTTT. This translates into CASSLQEQKAFF. V and J are TRBV7-9 and TRBJ1-1; D call uncertain. This CDR3 spans 12 amino acids. CDR1 is SEHNR, CDR2 FQNEAQ, per germline (reference sequence). V lost 2 bases, J lost 9 bases, and 10 bases lay in between.